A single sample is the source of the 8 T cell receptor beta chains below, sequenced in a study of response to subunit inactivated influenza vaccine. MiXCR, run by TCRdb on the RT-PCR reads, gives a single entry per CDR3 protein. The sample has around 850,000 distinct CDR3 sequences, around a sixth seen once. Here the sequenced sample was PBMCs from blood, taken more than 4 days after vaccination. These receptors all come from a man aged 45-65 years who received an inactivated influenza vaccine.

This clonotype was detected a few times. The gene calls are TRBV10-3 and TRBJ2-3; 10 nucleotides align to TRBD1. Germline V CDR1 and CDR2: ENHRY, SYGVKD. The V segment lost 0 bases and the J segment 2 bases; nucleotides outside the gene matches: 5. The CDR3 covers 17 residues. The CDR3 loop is CAISESPGQGVTDTQYF. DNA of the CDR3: TGTGCCATCAGTGAGTCGCCTGGACAGGGGGTCACAGATACGCAGTATTTT.

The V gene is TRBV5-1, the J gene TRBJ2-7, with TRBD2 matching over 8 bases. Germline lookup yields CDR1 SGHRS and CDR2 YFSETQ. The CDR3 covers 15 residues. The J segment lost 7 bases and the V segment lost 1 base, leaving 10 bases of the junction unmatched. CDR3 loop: CASSLYSGDSGEQYF. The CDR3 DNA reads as TGCGCCAGCAGCTTGTATAGCGGGGATTCGGGAGAGCAGTACTTC. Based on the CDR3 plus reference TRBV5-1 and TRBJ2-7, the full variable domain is KAGVTQTPRYLIKTRGQQVTLSCSPISGHRSVSWYQQTPGQGLQFLFEYFSETQRNKGNFPGRFSGRQFSNSRSEMNVSTLELGDSALYLCASSLYSGDSGEQYFGPGTRLTVT.

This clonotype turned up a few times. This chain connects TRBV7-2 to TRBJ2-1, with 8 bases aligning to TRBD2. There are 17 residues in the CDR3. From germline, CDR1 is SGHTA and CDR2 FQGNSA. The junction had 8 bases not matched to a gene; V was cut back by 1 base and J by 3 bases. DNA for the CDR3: TGTGCCAGCAGCTTAGTGGGAGGTAGCGGGGTCTACAATGAGCAGTTCTTC. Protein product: CASSLVGGSGVYNEQFF.

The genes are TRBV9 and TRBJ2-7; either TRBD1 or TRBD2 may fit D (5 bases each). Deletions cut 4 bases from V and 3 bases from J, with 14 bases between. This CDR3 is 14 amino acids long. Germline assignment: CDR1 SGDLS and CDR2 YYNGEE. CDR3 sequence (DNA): TGTGCCAGCAGCCTTTGGGACGTCGGCTACGAGCAGTACTTC. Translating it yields CASSLWDVGYEQYF.

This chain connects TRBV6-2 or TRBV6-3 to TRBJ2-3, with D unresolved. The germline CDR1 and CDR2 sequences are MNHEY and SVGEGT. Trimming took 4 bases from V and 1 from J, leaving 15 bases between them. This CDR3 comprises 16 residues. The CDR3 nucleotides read TGTGCCAGCAGTTCCCAGAGGCTGCGAGGCACAGATACGCAGTATTTT. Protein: CASSSQRLRGTDTQYF.

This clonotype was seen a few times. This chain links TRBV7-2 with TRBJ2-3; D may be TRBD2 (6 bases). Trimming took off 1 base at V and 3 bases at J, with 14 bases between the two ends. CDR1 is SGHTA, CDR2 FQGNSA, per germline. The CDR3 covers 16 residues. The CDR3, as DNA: TGTGCCAGCAGCTTAGGCGTCAACCGGGGGACAGATACGCAGTATTTT. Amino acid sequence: CASSLGVNRGTDTQYF. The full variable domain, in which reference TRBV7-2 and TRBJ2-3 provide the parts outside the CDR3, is GAGVSQSPSNKVTEKGKDVELRCDPISGHTALYWYRQSLGQGLEFLIYFQGNSAPDKSGLPSDRFSAERTGGSVSTLTIQRTQQEDSAVYLCASSLGVNRGTDTQYFGPGTRLTVL.

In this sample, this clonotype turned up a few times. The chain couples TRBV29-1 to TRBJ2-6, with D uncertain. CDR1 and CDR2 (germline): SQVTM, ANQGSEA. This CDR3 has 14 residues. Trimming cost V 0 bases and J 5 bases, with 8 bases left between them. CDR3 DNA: TGCAGCGTTGAAGACACCGCCTGGGCCAACGTCCTGACTTTC. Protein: CSVEDTAWANVLTF.

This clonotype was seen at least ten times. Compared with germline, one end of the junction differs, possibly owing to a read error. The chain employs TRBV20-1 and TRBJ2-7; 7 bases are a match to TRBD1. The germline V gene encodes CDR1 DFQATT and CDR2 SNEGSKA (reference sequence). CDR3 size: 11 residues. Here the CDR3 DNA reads TGCAGTGCTAGAGACAAGGCCAGGGGGATCTTC. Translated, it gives CSARDKARGIF.